This TCR beta chain was identified during a study of blood T cell repertoires in COVID-19. Across the study: Samples of COVID-19 (acute and convalescent) were obtained from the United States, Italy and Spain.

With 0 bases removed from V and 5 bases from J, the gap between germline ends came to 7 bases. CDR1 is SQVTM, CDR2 ANQGSEA, per germline. The CDR3 has 12 amino acids. Enrolled through a virtual design, the participants were between roughly 18 and 90 years of age and came from 24 US areas. Cohorts were based on clinical histories the participants reported. Original processing notes: It was from reference gene primer amplification that nucleated cell counts were estimated. Some clones are missing from TCRdb's copy, which holds only in-frame ones; the method was immunoSEQ multiplex PCR. The V and J calls and clone size come from that table; D and trimming were worked out from the DNA. The data show about 480,000 clones, with more than 75% seen just once and less than 2% held by the top ten.

Material for sequencing was PBMCs or T cells enriched from blood (not recorded which). This TCR was sampled from a woman between 40 and 50 years old who had recovered from COVID-19. V and J are TRBV29-1 and TRBJ1-2; D might be TRBD1 (6 bases). The CDR3, as DNA: TGCAGCGTTGAAGAGGGGGCTTATGGCTACACCTTC. Protein sequence: CSVEEGAYGYTF.